A selection of T cell receptor beta chains follows, all from one sample in a study of neurological immune-mediated disorders. TCRdb recomputed calls from the 5' RACE reads with MiXCR, one row per CDR3 protein. The data hold 100,000 to 150,000 distinct CDR3 sequences, with 3.2% observed a single time. Material for sequencing was PBMCs. Source of these receptors: a woman under 40 with multiple sclerosis. CDR3s leave out the opening cysteine and the closing phenylalanine or tryptophan. A D gene is named only where the DNA matches it firmly. Rows give clone size only sometimes, using once, few, many, or a class for an expanded clone.

>16|-|TRBJ1-5|many|TRBV27
ASSNPFTRDWSNQPQH
>13|TRBD1|TRBJ1-2|many|TRBV5-1
ASSPGTGLWGGYT
>12|TRBD1|TRBJ1-2|many|TRBV20-1
SARDTAGGLGYT
>12|-|TRBJ1-1|many|TRBV20-1
SASKGGVNTEAF
>11|-|TRBJ2-6|many|TRBV6-2/TRBV6-3
ASGSSGANVLT
>12|TRBD1|TRBJ2-1|few|TRBV20-1
SARDGTVYNEQF
>16|TRBD2|TRBJ2-1|many|TRBV20-1
SARDLRGSGGPYNEQF
>14|-|TRBJ2-1|many|TRBV24-1
ATSDLQSRENNEQF
>8|-|TRBJ2-3|many|TRBV19
ATERGTQY
>12|-|TRBJ2-1|many|TRBV20-1
SASPRKGEHEQF
>10|-|TRBJ1-1|many|TRBV7-9
ASTLGGTEAF
>13|-|TRBJ1-1|many|TRBV25-1
ASSEFGTSNTEAF
>15|-|TRBJ2-1|many|TRBV5-8
ASSLGTAGFGGNEQF
>12|-|TRBJ2-7|many|TRBV29-1
SVERDWPPGEQY
>11|-|TRBJ1-1|many|TRBV6-5
ASSETENTEAF
>15|-|TRBJ1-3|many|TRBV7-2
ASSLAVRGSSGNTIY
>9|-|TRBJ2-3|-|TRBV11-2
ASSLDRTQY
>14|-|TRBJ2-1|few|TRBV20-1
SARHVNSFSYNEQF
>10|-|TRBJ1-3|many|TRBV29-1
SVVQGGNTIY
>14|TRBD1|TRBJ2-1|many|TRBV20-1
SAAGLGTGLSGEQF